These T cell receptor beta chains were read from a single sample in a study of blood T cell repertoires in COVID-19. The repertoire was sequenced with immunoSEQ multiplex PCR; TCRdb's copy has only in-frame clones and lacks some. The sample records some 200,000 clones, more than 75% being singletons. The sequenced sample was peripheral blood. The receptors come from a man in his forties or fifties with active or convalescent COVID-19. Each CDR3 is given with its conserved first and last residue. The D gene is left open where the match is weak.

>NA|TRBJ2-5|TRBV6-5
TGTGCCAGCAGGGGGCAACAGGGCGGGGAGACCCAGTACTTC
CASRGQQGGETQYF
>NA|TRBJ1-5|TRBV5-1
TGCGCCAGCAGCTTGGACGGGGATAGCAATCAGCCCCAGCATTTT
CASSLDGDSNQPQHF
>NA|TRBJ2-1|TRBV12-3/TRBV12-4
TGTGCCAGCAGCCCCAGCGGGCCCGAGCAGTTCTTC
CASSPSGPEQFF
>NA|TRBJ1-2|TRBV3-1/TRBV3-2
TGTGCCAGCAGCCAAGACCCCACAGGGTTGGGATATGGCTACACCTTC
CASSQDPTGLGYGYTF
>TRBD1|TRBJ2-7|TRBV27
TGTGCCAGCAGTTTAGAGACAGGGGGCGGCTACGAGCAGTACTTC
CASSLETGGGYEQYF
>NA|TRBJ2-7|TRBV6-2/TRBV6-3
TGTGCCAGCAGTTACGAACAATCCTACGAGCAGTACTTC
CASSYEQSYEQYF
>NA|TRBJ2-7|TRBV3-1/TRBV3-2
TGTGCCAGCAGCCAAGCGGGTGCGTCCTACGAGCAGTACTTC
CASSQAGASYEQYF
>TRBD1|TRBJ2-3|TRBV24-1
TGTGCCACCAGTGATAAAACAGGGGGGCCTTCCACAGATACGCAGTATTTT
CATSDKTGGPSTDTQYF
>TRBD1|TRBJ1-5|TRBV6-1
TGTGCCAGCAGTGAAGGGACAGGGGGCGGTCTGCCCCAGCATTTT
CASSEGTGGGLPQHF
>NA|TRBJ1-4|TRBV29-1
TGCAGCGTTGAAGTCCGAGAATGGAGGGAAAAACTGTTTTTT
CSVEVREWREKLFF
>TRBD1|TRBJ2-7|TRBV5-1
TGCGCCAGCAGCACCGGGACAGGGACCTACGAGCAGTACTTC
CASSTGTGTYEQYF
>TRBD1|TRBJ1-2|TRBV20-1
TGCAGTGCTAGTGATGGCAGGGGGCCAGGTGGCTACACCTTC
CSASDGRGPGGYTF
>NA|TRBJ1-6|TRBV5-5
TGTGCCAGCAGCTTGTCCGCGAGCTCACCCCTCCACTTT
CASSLSASSPLHF
>TRBD2|TRBJ2-7|TRBV27
TGTGCCAGCAGTTTATCGGCCGGGAGGGGATACGAGCAGTACTTC
CASSLSAGRGYEQYF
>NA|TRBJ1-5|TRBV7-2
TGTGCCAGCAGCTTAGCGTCAGGGAACAATCAGCCCCAGCATTTT
CASSLASGNNQPQHF
>NA|TRBJ2-1|TRBV2
TGTGCCAGTGCTACTGCTAACCGTCCCTACAATGAGCAGTTCTTC
CASATANRPYNEQFF
>NA|TRBJ2-2|TRBV27
TGTGCCAGCAGTCGTCGGGAGACAACCGGGGAGCTGTTTTTT
CASSRRETTGELFF